This T cell receptor (beta chain) stems from a study of graft-versus-host responses after intestinal transplantation. Produced via immunoSEQ multiplex PCR; TCRdb's table is partial and in-frame only. The repertoire holds about 98,000 clones, roughly 83% seen once, with over 1.1% in the top ten. Germline-derived CDR1 and CDR2 are SGHRS and YFSETQ. The length of the CDR3 is 14 residues. Deletions cut 3 bases from V and 2 bases from J, with 10 bases between. The sequenced sample was PBMCs, obtained 255 days after intestinal transplant. This receptor was taken from a human patient who received an intestinal transplant, so some T cells may come from the graft donor. The gene calls are TRBV5-1 and TRBJ2-3, with D perhaps TRBD1 (6 bases). CDR3 loop: CASSSGQHTDTQYF. The DNA of the CDR3 is TGCGCCAGCAGCTCCGGACAGCACACAGATACGCAGTATTTT. The whole variable domain, remainder taken from reference TRBV5-1 and TRBJ2-3, is KAGVTQTPRYLIKTRGQQVTLSCSPISGHRSVSWYQQTPGQGLQFLFEYFSETQRNKGNFPGRFSGRQFSNSRSEMNVSTLELGDSALYLCASSSGQHTDTQYFGPGTRLTVL.